The 23 T cell receptor beta chains below all came from one sample that was sequenced in a study of CD8+ T cells in alopecia areata (dated by TCRdb to the late 2010s). Per the publication, the time point label means: less than 25 weeks on oral tofacitinib. The treatment or condition label, as the study defines it: oral pan-JAK inhibitor, 5-10 mg twice daily. The library came from the immunoSEQ multiplex PCR assay. RNA was extracted from all samples and reverse transcribed into cDNA as template for TCR sequencing. TCRdb took over this immuneACCESS table, retaining in-frame rearrangements with V and J assigned. Such tables are incomplete; in checked studies, under half of the missing clones stem from an unresolved V gene, and the remainder is unexplained. The table for this sample lists 100,000 to 120,000 clones; 45% to 65% of them were counted only once. The top ten constitute roughly 3.5% of the sample.

This sample comprised CD4+ T cells sorted from blood, obtained at week 24, from a patient treated with tofacitinib. Receptor source: a human donor with alopecia areata.

The table lists this clone with a few counts. V usage is TRBV2 and J usage is TRBJ2-7; TRBD2 matches at 9 bases. The CDR3 spans 14 residues. V was clipped by 1 base and J by 4 bases; unmatched bases: 2. In germline, CDR1 is SNHLY, CDR2 FYNNEI. The CDR3 nucleotides read TGTGCCAGCAGTGAAGGGCTAGCGGGGTACGAGCAGTACTTC. Translation gives CASSEGLAGYEQYF.

J is TRBJ1-3 and V is TRBV29-1, with a possible D match to TRBD1 (5 bases). This CDR3 comprises 13 residues. Deletions cut 6 bases from V and 0 bases from J, with 9 bases between. Germline-derived CDR1 and CDR2 are SQVTM and ANQGSEA. The CDR3 coding sequence is TGCAGCGTCCTTGGGGGCTCTGGAAACACCATATATTTT. Its protein product is CSVLGGSGNTIYF.

The rearrangement joins TRBV29-1 to TRBJ2-2; D could derive from TRBD1 or TRBD2 (6 bases each). V lost 7 bases to trimming and J lost 5 bases, with 17 bases between them. The germline V gene has CDR1 SQVTM and CDR2 ANQGSEA. The CDR3 is made up of 14 amino acids. Here the CDR3 reads CSGRTGADTGELFF. The DNA of the CDR3 is TGCAGCGGGAGGACGGGGGCAGATACCGGGGAGCTGTTTTTT.

About this clone: The same CDR3 arises from other DNA sequences in this sample as well. V usage is TRBV20-1 and J usage is TRBJ2-1, with D unresolved. V was clipped by 5 bases and J by 4 bases, with 6 bases between them. Per the germline V gene, CDR1 is DFQATT and CDR2 is SNEGSKA (reference sequence). The CDR3 sequence is 11 residues long. The CDR3 loop reads CSAPTYNEQFF. The CDR3 coding sequence is TGCAGTGCTCCTACATACAATGAGCAGTTCTTC.

This chain uses TRBV5-4 with TRBJ2-5; TRBD2 agrees at 10 bases. There are 15 residues in the CDR3. The V and J ends lost 4 bases and 2 bases, in that order; junction bases with no gene match: 5. Germline assignment: CDR1 SGHNT and CDR2 YYREEE (reference sequence). Written as DNA, the CDR3 is TGTGCCAGCAGCAGTAGCGGGGGGTGGCAAGAGACCCAGTACTTC. Translating gives CASSSSGGWQETQYF.

The rearrangement links TRBV7-9 to TRBJ1-1; the D gene is possibly TRBD1 (5 bases). V was trimmed by 5 bases and J by 4 bases, leaving 17 bases between them. The CDR3 totals 15 residues. Germline lookup yields CDR1 SEHNR and CDR2 FQNEAQ (reference sequence). DNA of the CDR3: TGTGCCAGCAGCCCCCTCGGGGGGTCGGTCACTGAAGCTTTCTTT. It is translated as CASSPLGGSVTEAFF.

The chain links TRBV4-3 to TRBJ1-1; D unclear. The CDR3 length is 13 residues. With 6 bases removed from V and 0 bases from J, the gap between germline ends came to 8 bases. CDR1 is LGHNA and CDR2 is YSLEER in the germline V gene. The CDR3 DNA follows: TGCGCCAGCAGGTCTACAGTGAACACTGAAGCTTTCTTT. Residues: CASRSTVNTEAFF.

The chain couples TRBV9 to TRBJ2-7, with D hard to call. Germline CDR1 reads SGDLS; CDR2 reads YYNGEE. V was trimmed by 1 base and J by 0 bases, leaving 8 bases between them. The CDR3 contains 14 residues. This CDR3 reads CASSVSASSYEQYF. In nucleotides, the CDR3 is TGTGCCAGCAGCGTAAGTGCTTCCTCCTACGAGCAGTACTTC.

This chain connects TRBV7-2 to TRBJ2-7; 7 bases are a match to TRBD1. CDR1 is SGHTA and CDR2 is FQGNSA in the germline V gene. With 5 bases clipped from V and 2 bases from J, the junction kept 9 bases outside the gene matches. This CDR3 has 15 amino acids. Here the CDR3 reads CASSRSAGTAYEQYF. The CDR3 coding sequence is TGTGCCAGCAGCCGATCAGCCGGGACAGCCTACGAGCAGTACTTC.

The rearrangement joins TRBV7-9 to TRBJ2-2; D gene ambiguous. The CDR3 loop spans 15 amino acids. Between the trimmed V and J ends, which lost 1 base and 0 bases, there was a span of 6 bases. The germline V gene encodes CDR1 SEHNR and CDR2 FQNEAQ (reference sequence). The chain's CDR3 is CASSLGPSNTGELFF. In DNA, the CDR3 is TGTGCCAGCAGCTTAGGACCCTCGAACACCGGGGAGCTGTTTTTT.

The V call is TRBV7-2, the J call TRBJ1-2; D is ambiguous. CDR1 and CDR2 from the germline V gene are SGHTA and FQGNSA. The CDR3 is 13 residues long. Trimming took 1 base from V and 7 from J, leaving 10 bases between them. CDR3 coding DNA: TGTGCCAGCAGCTTAGATGGGCCCGCTGGCTACACCTTC. This codes for CASSLDGPAGYTF.

This chain connects TRBV11-2 to TRBJ2-1; 8 bases are a match to TRBD1. CDR1 SGHAT and CDR2 FQNNGV come from the germline V gene. The J segment lost 7 bases and the V segment lost 1 base, leaving 9 bases of the junction unmatched. The CDR3 covers 16 residues. The CDR3 reads CASSLVTTGGRNEQFF. The CDR3 region has the DNA TGTGCCAGCAGCTTAGTTACTACAGGGGGTAGAAATGAGCAGTTCTTC. Based on the CDR3 plus reference TRBV11-2 and TRBJ2-1, the full variable domain is EAGVAQSPRYKIIEKRQSVAFWCNPISGHATLYWYQQILGQGPKLLIQFQNNGVVDDSQLPKDRFSAERLKGVDSTLKIQPAKLEDSAVYLCASSLVTTGGRNEQFFGPGTRLTVL.

V is TRBV5-1 and J is TRBJ1-6; 7 nucleotides match TRBD1. The CDR3 totals 15 residues. The trim removed 2 bases at V and 9 bases at J, leaving 8 bases unmatched. Germline V gene sequence: CDR1 SGHRS, CDR2 YFSETQ. The CDR3 DNA is TGCGCCAGCAGCTTTGCCGGGACAGTCTTTTCACCCCTCCACTTT. This codes for CASSFAGTVFSPLHF.

V gene TRBV30 combines with J gene TRBJ1-1; D remains ambiguous. Between the trimmed V and J ends, which lost 0 bases and 9 bases, there was a span of 11 bases. The germline V gene has CDR1 GTSNPN and CDR2 SVGIG (reference sequence). The CDR3 loop spans 12 amino acids. The CDR3: CAWSVRADKAFF. The CDR3 region has the DNA TGTGCCTGGAGTGTAAGGGCCGACAAAGCTTTCTTT.

V usage is TRBV5-1 and J usage is TRBJ2-5; TRBD1 agrees at 8 bases. V shed 2 bases, J shed 5 bases, and the junction held 5 bases outside the gene matches. The CDR3 has 14 residues. CDR1 and CDR2 (germline): SGHRS, YFSETQ. This CDR3 is CASSLQGVGETQYF. The CDR3 bases are TGCGCCAGCAGCTTACAGGGGGTTGGCGAGACCCAGTACTTC.

This clone was found many times. The V call is TRBV7-9, the J call TRBJ1-2, with no clear D. From germline, CDR1 is SEHNR and CDR2 FQNEAQ (reference sequence). CDR3 length: 12 amino acids. V lost 1 base to trimming and J lost 4 bases, with 4 bases between them. Written as DNA, the CDR3 is TGTGCCAGCAGCTTAGAGGTCTATGGCTACACCTTC. Translated, it gives CASSLEVYGYTF.

This clone was counted a few times. The chain is built from TRBV6-5 and TRBJ1-1; perhaps TRBD1 as D (5 bases). The CDR3 is 15 amino acids. CDR1 is MNHEY and CDR2 is SVGAGI in the germline V gene. The germline V and J ends were trimmed by 4 bases and 1 base, with 13 bases remaining between them. The CDR3 protein is CASSSAGTGNTEAFF. The CDR3 DNA reads as TGTGCCAGCAGTTCGGCCGGGACGGGGAACACTGAAGCTTTCTTT.

The gene calls are TRBV4-3 and TRBJ1-1, with D maybe TRBD1 (5 bases). Germline CDR1 is LGHNA and CDR2 is YSLEER. The V gene lost 7 bases and the J gene lost 2 bases, with 14 bases spanning the gap. This CDR3 has 14 residues. The CDR3 DNA is TGCGCCAGCACCGAAAGCAGGGCCAACACTGAAGCTTTCTTT. As protein: CASTESRANTEAFF.

This CDR3 is CASSIPAGASNQPQHF. The CDR3 nucleotides read TGTGCCAGTAGTATCCCCGCAGGCGCTAGCAATCAGCCCCAGCATTTT. The rearrangement joins TRBV19 to TRBJ1-5, with D unresolved. Germline loops: CDR1 LNHDA, CDR2 SQIVND (reference sequence). CDR3 length equals 16 residues. The V end lost 3 bases, the J end lost 0 bases, and 12 bases lay between the germline ends.

The chain employs TRBV7-2 and TRBJ2-7; D gene uncertain. CDR3 length: 12 amino acids. V lost 1 base and J lost 3, with 4 bases in between. Germline lookup yields CDR1 SGHTA and CDR2 FQGNSA. The CDR3 here is CASSLGYYEQYF. The DNA of the CDR3 is TGTGCCAGCAGCTTAGGGTACTACGAGCAGTACTTC.

The V gene is TRBV6-6, the J gene TRBJ1-1; no reliable D call. V lost 6 bases to trimming and J lost 1 base, with 6 bases between them. CDR3 length: 12 amino acids. Germline loops: CDR1 MNHNY, CDR2 SVGAGI (reference sequence). CDR3 sequence: CASRLRNTEAFF. Written as DNA, the CDR3 is TGTGCCAGCAGACTCAGGAACACTGAAGCTTTCTTT.

The chain is built from TRBV9 and TRBJ1-5; no clear D. Germline V gene sequence: CDR1 SGDLS, CDR2 YYNGEE. V was clipped by 0 bases and J by 3 bases, with 22 bases between them. The CDR3 extends over 19 amino acids. The CDR3 coding sequence is TGTGCCAGCAGCGTAGCTTTTTTATGGGTAATCGGGCTCAATCAGCCCCAGCATTTT. It is translated as CASSVAFLWVIGLNQPQHF.

The chain links TRBV7-8 to TRBJ2-1; D is tentatively TRBD1 or TRBD2 (5 bases each). With 0 bases removed from V and 9 bases from J, the gap between germline ends came to 12 bases. Germline CDR1 SGHVS, CDR2 FQNEAQ. The CDR3 totals 14 residues. The CDR3: CASSLARGAGEQFF. The CDR3 DNA sequence: TGTGCCAGCAGCTTAGCGAGAGGGGCGGGTGAGCAGTTCTTC.